The T cell receptor (beta chain) described here comes from a study of blood T cells in healthy people across ages. General observations from the study: Per million T cells, TCR beta diversity dropped roughly linearly as age increased.

Trimming removed 10 bases from V and 0 bases from J; junction bases left unmatched: 5. The CDR3 sequence is 14 residues long. Through a sample-barcoded 5' primer and a J-beta primer mix, a second PCR was run for roughly 7 to 11 cycles. TCRdb itself ran the 5' RACE reads through MiXCR, one entry per CDR3 protein. This table holds approximately 490,000 distinct CDR3 sequences, nearly 25% found once. As regards this clonotype: Its cognate antigen is unknown.

The study recruited healthy Caucasian donors from Russia who were aged about 6 to 95. This sample was shared with a second study, whose subject was T cells of mothers and their children.

Specimen: blood. The sequence was collected from a boy younger than 18 in good health. The rearrangement joins TRBV12-3 or TRBV12-4 to TRBJ2-1, with 8 bases aligning to TRBD1. The CDR3 coding sequence is TGTGCCACCACGGACAGGGCCTCCTACAATGAGCAGTTCTTC. Its translation: CATTDRASYNEQFF.